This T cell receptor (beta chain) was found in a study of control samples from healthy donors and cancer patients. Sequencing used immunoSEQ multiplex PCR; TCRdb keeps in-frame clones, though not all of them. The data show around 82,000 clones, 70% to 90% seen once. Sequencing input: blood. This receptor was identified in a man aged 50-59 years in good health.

The CDR3: CATSDSSYDRGSHYNEQFF. CDR3 in DNA: TGTGCCACCAGTGATTCCTCTTACGACAGGGGAAGCCACTACAATGAGCAGTTCTTC. The chain employs TRBV24-1 and TRBJ2-1; 8 bases are a match to TRBD1. J was trimmed by 3 bases and V by 2 bases; bases with no gene match: 14. Germline V gene sequence: CDR1 KGHDR, CDR2 SFDVKD. The length of the CDR3 is 19 residues.